Listed here are 9 T cell receptor beta chains from one sample, sequenced in a study of siplizumab effects on memory and regulatory T cells. The method was immunoSEQ multiplex PCR; TCRdb's version includes in-frame clones alone and lacks a portion of them. The sample lists just over 60,000 clones; about 80% were seen once. The material sequenced was memory CD4+ T cells sorted from blood. These receptors came from a human donor in good health.

The V call is TRBV7-3, the J call TRBJ1-1; the D is unclear. The CDR3 length is 13 residues. Deletions cut 5 bases from V and 5 bases from J, with 12 bases between. The germline V gene encodes CDR1 SGHTA and CDR2 FQGTGA. CDR3 coding DNA: TGTGCCAGCAGCCGAGGCCGGGGAACTGAAGCTTTCTTT. Protein sequence: CASSRGRGTEAFF. Full variable domain (outside the CDR3, taken from reference TRBV7-3 and TRBJ1-1): GAGVSQTPSNKVTEKGKYVELRCDPISGHTALYWYRQSLGQGPEFLIYFQGTGAADDSGLPNDRFFAVRPEGSVSTLKIQRTERGDSAVYLCASSRGRGTEAFFGQGTRLTVV.

This clone was seen only a few times. The genes are TRBV29-1 and TRBJ1-3; 8 bases map to TRBD1. The V segment lost 4 bases and the J segment 4 bases; nucleotides outside the gene matches: 6. The CDR3 consists of 14 residues. The germline gives CDR1 SQVTM, CDR2 ANQGSEA. The CDR3, as DNA: TGCAGCGTTGCCGCAGGGGGCGAAGGAAACACCATATATTTT. Translation: CSVAAGGEGNTIYF.

The gene calls are TRBV7-2 and TRBJ2-7, with a tentative D call TRBD1 (5 bases). The CDR3 has 13 amino acids. Per germline, CDR1 SGHTA and CDR2 FQGNSA. With 5 bases removed from V and 4 bases from J, the gap between germline ends came to 12 bases. CDR3 protein: CASSPPYRYEQYF. CDR3 bases: TGTGCCAGCAGCCCCCCGTACAGGTACGAGCAGTACTTC.

This clone occurred many times. V is TRBV19 and J is TRBJ1-6, with a tentative D call TRBD1 (6 bases). The V gene lost 4 bases and the J gene lost 10 bases, with 14 bases spanning the gap. Per the germline V gene, CDR1 is LNHDA and CDR2 is SQIVND (reference sequence). CDR3 size: 14 residues. The CDR3 DNA sequence: TGTGCCAGTAGTAAAAACAGGGTGGGCTCACCCCTCCACTTT. Translation: CASSKNRVGSPLHF.

There are a few counts of this clone. The V gene is TRBV5-4, the J gene TRBJ1-2; 9 bases agree with TRBD1. J lost 7 bases, V lost 3 bases, and 4 bases had no gene match. CDR1 SGHNT and CDR2 YYREEE come from the germline V gene (reference sequence). This CDR3 has 13 residues. CDR3 in DNA: TGTGCCAGCAGCTACGACAGGGGGTTTGGCTACACCTTC. Protein product: CASSYDRGFGYTF.

This clone has only a few counts. V is TRBV4-1 and J is TRBJ2-3; 9 nucleotides line up with TRBD2. The J segment lost 1 base and the V segment lost 1 base, leaving 3 bases of the junction unmatched. The CDR3 covers 16 residues. Looked up from germline, CDR1 is MGHRA and CDR2 is YSYEKL. CDR3: CASSQVPSGGTDTQYF. The CDR3 DNA is TGCGCCAGCAGCCAAGTTCCTAGCGGGGGCACAGATACGCAGTATTTT.

The V and J genes are TRBV6-1 and TRBJ1-5; D is ambiguous. This CDR3 comprises 12 residues. Germline-derived CDR1 and CDR2 are MNHNS and SASEGT. With 8 bases removed from V and 2 bases from J, the gap between germline ends came to 7 bases. The CDR3 protein is CASFGGNQPQHF. The CDR3 DNA is TGTGCCAGCTTTGGGGGCAATCAGCCCCAGCATTTT.

CDR3 DNA sequence: TGTGCCAGCAAGAAACAGGGCTTATCTGGAAACACCATATATTTT. The encoded protein is CASKKQGLSGNTIYF. This chain uses TRBV6-1 with TRBJ1-3; weak D call: TRBD1 (6 bases). Germline V gene data show CDR1 as MNHNS and CDR2 as SASEGT. V lost 7 bases and J 1 base, leaving 14 bases between the germline ends. The CDR3 is made up of 15 amino acids.

The rearrangement uses TRBV4-2 and TRBJ2-7; D may match TRBD1 or TRBD2 (7 bases each). The CDR3 spans 17 residues. Trimming removed 3 bases from V and 2 bases from J, with 20 bases in between. Germline lookup yields CDR1 LGHNA and CDR2 YNFKEQ. CDR3 sequence: CASSQGGVPGQTYEQYF. The CDR3 region has the DNA TGTGCCAGCAGCCAGGGAGGGGTTCCGGGACAGACCTACGAGCAGTACTTC.